Each of the 9 T cell receptor beta chains below was sequenced from the same sample in a study of T cell responses to AZD1222 COVID-19 vaccine. Here immunoSEQ multiplex PCR was the method, and the copy in TCRdb shows in-frame clones only, minus some. The sample data list over 120,000 clones. Sequencing input: peripheral blood. These TCRs come from an adult in good health.

The V gene is TRBV7-2, the J gene TRBJ1-2, with D perhaps matching TRBD1 (5 bases). The CDR3 has 15 amino acids. From germline, CDR1 is SGHTA and CDR2 FQGNSA. Between the trimmed V and J ends, which lost 5 bases and 4 bases, there was a span of 17 bases. The CDR3 DNA sequence: TGTGCCAGCAGCCCCCGGCAGGGTGAAATCTATGGCTACACCTTC. This codes for CASSPRQGEIYGYTF.

The chain combines TRBV2 with TRBJ1-6; no clear D gene. Per germline, CDR1 SNHLY and CDR2 FYNNEI. Trimming stripped 2 bases from V and 7 bases from J, with 9 bases between. The CDR3 is 14 amino acids. The CDR3 sequence is CASSEWTRNSPLHF. The CDR3 nucleotides are TGTGCCAGCAGTGAATGGACCCGGAATTCACCCCTCCACTTT.

The rearrangement joins TRBV15 to TRBJ2-2, with TRBD1 matching over 7 bases. V dropped 5 bases and J dropped 5; count of bases not matched to a gene: 11. The CDR3 spans 16 residues. Germline CDR1 LNHNV, CDR2 YYDKDF (reference sequence). The CDR3 bases are TGTGCCACCAGCCCTCTAAGACAGGGAAGGACCGGGGAGCTGTTTTTT. It yields the protein CATSPLRQGRTGELFF.

V and J are TRBV2 and TRBJ1-2; TRBD1 aligns across 10 bases. With V trimmed by 4 bases and J by 1 base, 9 bases remained unmatched. Germline loops: CDR1 SNHLY, CDR2 FYNNEI. The CDR3 totals 17 residues. Here the CDR3 DNA reads TGTGCCAGCAGTGTGGATGGGAGGACAGGGGGTAACTATGGCTACACCTTC. It encodes CASSVDGRTGGNYGYTF. Complete variable domain (other parts from reference TRBV2 and TRBJ1-2): EPEVTQTPSHQVTQMGQEVILRCVPISNHLYFYWYRQILGQKVEFLVSFYNNEISEKSEIFDDQFSVERPDGSNFTLKIRSTKLEDSAMYFCASSVDGRTGGNYGYTFGSGTRLTVV.

The genes are TRBV30 and TRBJ1-5; a weak D match, TRBD1 (5 bases). CDR3 length: 13 residues. Germline values: CDR1 GTSNPN, CDR2 SVGIG (reference sequence). V lost 2 bases, J lost 7 bases, and 12 bases lay in between. DNA of the CDR3: TGTGCCTGGAGTTCCGGGGGTAGACAGCCCCAGCATTTT. This gives the protein CAWSSGGRQPQHF.

This sequence joins TRBV11-2 and TRBJ2-2; possibly TRBD1 for D (5 bases). This CDR3 has 16 amino acids. Germline CDR1 is SGHAT and CDR2 is FQNNGV. V gave up 2 bases and J gave up 2 bases, with 12 bases separating them. In DNA, the CDR3 is TGTGCCAGCAGCTTATGGGGCAGGGTAAACACCGGGGAGCTGTTTTTT. As protein: CASSLWGRVNTGELFF.

The gene calls are TRBV4-1 and TRBJ1-5; D remains ambiguous. Germline V gene lookup returns CDR1 MGHRA and CDR2 YSYEKL. Trimming removed 5 bases at V and 1 base at J, with 6 bases between. This CDR3 is built from 13 residues. The CDR3: CASSKDSNQPQHF. The CDR3 nucleotides read TGCGCCAGCAGCAAGGACAGCAATCAGCCCCAGCATTTT.

This chain links TRBV30 with TRBJ1-2; D uncertain. Deletions cut 0 bases from V and 4 bases from J, with 9 bases between. Per germline, CDR1 GTSNPN and CDR2 SVGIG (reference sequence). The CDR3 runs 13 residues. CDR3 coding DNA: TGTGCCTGGAGTGTTGGGCAGGCCTATGGCTACACCTTC. This codes for CAWSVGQAYGYTF.

The chain recombines TRBV2 with TRBJ1-5, with D possibly matching TRBD1 (6 bases). Germline CDR1 and CDR2: SNHLY and FYNNEI. The CDR3 length is 15 residues. V lost 6 bases and J 4 bases, leaving 16 bases between the germline ends. This CDR3 is CASRPTGLENQPQHF. DNA of the CDR3: TGTGCCAGCAGACCAACAGGGTTGGAGAATCAGCCCCAGCATTTT.